The 26 T cell receptor beta chains reported below all come from one sample, sequenced in a study of early T cells in non-severe SARS-CoV-2 infection. TCRdb recomputed calls from the 5' RACE reads with MiXCR, one row per CDR3 protein. The data contain tens of thousands of distinct CDR3 sequences, roughly 13% of them seen just once; the ten biggest clones take up 4% to 5%. The material sequenced was whole blood. The source of these receptors is an adult who was a healthcare worker with PCR-confirmed SARS-CoV-2 infection or an uninfected control (not recorded which).

The J gene is TRBJ2-7, the V gene TRBV27, with 10 nucleotides matching TRBD1. Germline V CDR1 and CDR2: MNHEY, SMNVEV (reference sequence). Trimming took 8 bases from V and 5 from J; bases not matched to a gene: 6. There are 13 residues in the CDR3. The CDR3 region has the DNA TGTGCCAGCTCTAAGACAGGGGGCCACGAGCAGTACTTC. Amino acid sequence: CASSKTGGHEQYF.

This clonotype turned up a few times. The CDR3 DNA reads as TGTGCCAGCAGCCCCCAACAGGGGCCGTTCCAGTTCTTC. Translation: CASSPQQGPFQFF. The chain links TRBV6-4 to TRBJ2-1; 7 bases align to TRBD1. The CDR3 consists of 13 residues. The trim removed 6 bases at V and 13 bases at J, leaving 12 bases unmatched. Germline V lookup: CDR1 MRHNA, CDR2 SNTAGT.

This clonotype showed up just a few times. V usage is TRBV9 and J usage is TRBJ2-7; 8 bases match TRBD2. This CDR3 contains 14 residues. The germline CDR1 and CDR2 sequences are SGDLS and YYNGEE. V lost 4 bases to trimming and J lost 2 bases; unmatched junction nucleotides: 5. The CDR3 DNA reads TGTGCCAGCAGCCCTCGGGGGGGGGCCTACGAGCAGTACTTC. It encodes CASSPRGGAYEQYF.

There are many counts of this clonotype. The J gene is TRBJ1-1, the V gene TRBV5-1; D is unclear. The CDR3 totals 14 residues. V was pared by 0 bases and J by 4 bases, with 10 bases between. CDR1 and CDR2 (germline): SGHRS, YFSETQ. CDR3: CASSLGPGSTEAFF. The CDR3 DNA reads TGCGCCAGCAGCTTGGGGCCGGGGAGCACTGAAGCTTTCTTT.

The sample holds many counts of this clonotype. The rearrangement joins TRBV7-9 to TRBJ2-5; 12 nucleotides line up with TRBD1. Looked up from germline, CDR1 is SEHNR and CDR2 is FQNEAQ (reference sequence). J gave up 4 bases and V 5 bases, and 8 bases lay outside the gene matches. The CDR3 length is 16 residues. The chain's CDR3 is CASSPPGTGGGETQYF. CDR3 bases: TGTGCCAGCAGCCCCCCCGGGACAGGGGGCGGAGAGACCCAGTACTTC. The variable domain in full, with the rest retrieved from reference TRBV7-9 and TRBJ2-5, is DTGVSQNPRHKITKRGQNVTFRCDPISEHNRLYWYRQTLGQGPEFLTYFQNEAQLEKSRLLSDRFSAERPKGSFSTLEIQRTEQGDSAMYLCASSPPGTGGGETQYFGPGTRLLVL.

This clonotype occurred many times. The chain combines TRBV5-4 with TRBJ2-3; 8 bases are a match to TRBD2. There are 14 residues in the CDR3. Germline V gene data show CDR1 as SGHNT and CDR2 as YYREEE (reference sequence). CDR3 sequence: CATGGDYSTDTQYF. The CDR3 bases are TGTGCTACCGGGGGGGACTATAGCACAGATACGCAGTATTTT. The whole variable domain, remainder taken from reference TRBV5-4 and TRBJ2-3, is ETGVTQSPTHLIKTRGQQVTLRCSSQSGHNTVSWYQQALGQGPQFIFQYYREEENGRGNFPPRFSGLQFPNYSSELNVNALELDDSALYLCATGGDYSTDTQYFGPGTRLTVL.

There are many counts of this clonotype. The genes are TRBV9 and TRBJ1-1, with TRBD1 identical over 8 bases. Germline CDR1 SGDLS, CDR2 YYNGEE. The V gene end was trimmed by 4 bases and the J gene end by 4 bases; junction bases not matched to a gene: 6. The CDR3 consists of 14 residues. The CDR3 DNA is TGTGCCAGCAGCCAGACAGGGGAGGGCACTGAAGCTTTCTTT. Protein: CASSQTGEGTEAFF.

The V call is TRBV7-2, the J call TRBJ2-5, with D maybe TRBD2 (7 bases). This CDR3 is built from 16 residues. Deletions cut 0 bases from V and 4 bases from J, with 15 bases between. Germline V gene lookup returns CDR1 SGHTA and CDR2 FQGNSA. In DNA, the CDR3 is TGTGCCAGCAGCTTAGCGGGAGGGGGGGCCCCAGAGACCCAGTACTTC. Its translation: CASSLAGGGAPETQYF.

This clonotype was detected ten times or more. The genes are TRBV4-2 and TRBJ2-7, with D perhaps matching TRBD1 (5 bases). With 5 bases removed from V and 3 bases from J, the gap between germline ends came to 20 bases. CDR3 size: 16 residues. Germline V gene lookup returns CDR1 LGHNA and CDR2 YNFKEQ. CDR3 DNA sequence: TGTGCCAGCAGCTCCAGGAATGGGCAGGGAATCTACGAGCAGTACTTC. As protein: CASSSRNGQGIYEQYF.

This clonotype was seen more than once but under ten times. The gene calls are TRBV6-2 or TRBV6-3 and TRBJ1-5; 8 bases are shared with TRBD1. The ends lost 3 bases at V and 2 bases at J; junction bases unmatched: 12. Germline CDR1 is MNHEY and CDR2 is SVGEGT. The CDR3 has 18 residues. DNA of the CDR3: TGTGCCAGCAGTTATCAATCCGGGACAGGTTTTCGCAATCAGCCCCAGCATTTT. Its protein is CASSYQSGTGFRNQPQHF.

This clonotype was observed many times. V gene TRBV3-1 combines with J gene TRBJ2-1, with D tentatively TRBD1 (5 bases). This CDR3 comprises 11 residues. Deletions cut 3 bases from V and 8 bases from J, with 5 bases between. Germline CDR1 LGHDT, CDR2 YNNKEL (reference sequence). The CDR3 region is CASSQGHEQFF. The CDR3 coding sequence is TGTGCCAGCAGCCAGGGGCATGAGCAGTTCTTC.

This rearrangement joins TRBV5-1 to TRBJ2-1; maybe TRBD2 (5 bases). Looked up from germline, CDR1 is SGHRS and CDR2 is YFSETQ. The V end lost 6 bases, the J end lost 0 bases, and 10 bases lay between the germline ends. The CDR3 contains 14 residues. The CDR3 DNA sequence: TGCGCCAGCAAAACTAGAAACTCCTACAATGAGCAGTTCTTC. This codes for CASKTRNSYNEQFF.

This clonotype was seen repeatedly, ten times or more. CDR3 bases: TGTGCCAGCGCCTTATTACAGGGGGGGAACACCGGGGAGCTGTTTTTT. The encoded protein is CASALLQGGNTGELFF. This sequence joins TRBV7-7 and TRBJ2-2; 8 bases align to TRBD1. CDR1 and CDR2 (germline): SSHAT, FNYEAQ (reference sequence). The CDR3 loop spans 16 amino acids. Trimming removed 8 bases from V and 1 base from J; junction bases left unmatched: 9. Complete variable domain (other parts from reference TRBV7-7 and TRBJ2-2): GAGVSQSPRYKVTKRGQDVTLRCDPISSHATLYWYQQALGQGPEFLTYFNYEAQPDKSGLPSDRFSAERPEGSISTLTIQRTEQRDSAMYRCASALLQGGNTGELFFGEGSRLTVL.

The chain is built from TRBV3-2 and TRBJ2-1; the table's D call of TRBD1 was not tested on the DNA. TRBV3-2 is labeled a pseudogene. CDR3 size: 17 residues. The CDR3 protein is CASSRMGGQVDYNEQFF. CDR3 nucleotides: TGTGCCAGCAGCCGGATGGGGGGACAGGTGGACTACAATGAGCAGTTCTTC.

The chain has TRBV20-1 and TRBJ1-5; D unclear. The CDR3 contains 13 residues. The V end lost 6 bases, the J end lost 1 base, and 10 bases lay between the germline ends. The germline V gene encodes CDR1 DFQATT and CDR2 SNEGSKA (reference sequence). This CDR3 is CSAERGSNQPQHF. The CDR3, as DNA: TGCAGTGCCGAACGGGGAAGCAATCAGCCCCAGCATTTT.

V and J are TRBV6-2 or TRBV6-3 and TRBJ1-5; 10 positions match TRBD1. The CDR3 contains 15 residues. V lost 5 bases, J lost 5 bases, and 6 bases stayed unmatched. Per the germline V gene, CDR1 is MNHEY and CDR2 is SVGEGT. This CDR3 reads CASSRRTGGDQPQHF. The CDR3 coding sequence is TGTGCCAGCAGTCGGCGGACAGGGGGGGATCAGCCCCAGCATTTT.

This clonotype was seen at least ten times. The chain couples TRBV4-1 to TRBJ1-2; a weak D match, TRBD1 (5 bases). Trimming removed 6 bases from V and 3 bases from J, with 20 bases in between. The length of the CDR3 is 16 residues. Germline CDR1 reads MGHRA; CDR2 reads YSYEKL. CDR3 protein: CASSLSPYVGDYGYTF. In nucleotides, the CDR3 is TGCGCCAGCAGTCTAAGTCCCTACGTGGGGGACTATGGCTACACCTTC.

This clonotype has at least ten counts. The chain links TRBV6-4 to TRBJ1-5; no clear D gene. The V end was cut by 4 bases, the J end by 6 bases, with 16 bases between. Germline loops: CDR1 MRHNA, CDR2 SNTAGT. The CDR3 covers 15 residues. CDR3: CASSVLPGLGQPQHF. CDR3 nucleotide sequence: TGTGCCAGCAGTGTCCTCCCCGGGTTGGGTCAGCCCCAGCATTTT.

The chain employs TRBV12-3 or TRBV12-4 and TRBJ2-5, with D perhaps TRBD1 (6 bases). V was cut by 5 bases and J by 1 base, with 14 bases left in between. The CDR3 runs 15 residues. Here the CDR3 DNA reads TGTGCCAGCAGTCCTTTGAAGACAGGCCAAGAGACCCAGTACTTC. Its translation is CASSPLKTGQETQYF.

This chain joins TRBV29-1 and TRBJ2-7, with D possibly matching TRBD2 (7 bases). The CDR3 length is 15 residues. With 4 bases removed from V and 2 bases from J, the gap between germline ends came to 18 bases. Germline values: CDR1 SQVTM, CDR2 ANQGSEA. CDR3 sequence reads: CSVVVGGAGPYEQYF. CDR3 bases: TGCAGCGTTGTAGTGGGGGGGGCAGGTCCCTACGAGCAGTACTTC.

This clonotype is deemed medium-sized (0.01 to 0.1%). V and J are TRBV6-5 and TRBJ1-6; maybe TRBD1 (5 bases). This CDR3 has 15 residues. Trimming removed 2 bases at V and 7 bases at J, with 12 bases between. CDR1 MNHEY and CDR2 SVGAGI come from the germline V gene. CDR3 loop: CASSYADSRNSPLHF. The DNA for the CDR3 is TGTGCCAGCAGTTACGCCGACAGTAGGAATTCACCCCTCCACTTT.

At least ten counts were recorded for this clonotype. The chain combines TRBV9 with TRBJ2-1; D is perhaps TRBD2 (7 bases). This CDR3 is built from 15 residues. V was shortened by 4 bases and J by 7 bases, with 18 bases between the two germline ends. Per the germline V gene, CDR1 is SGDLS and CDR2 is YYNGEE. The CDR3 DNA sequence: TGTGCCAGCAGCTTGGGGGGGCTAGCGGAAAATGAGCAGTTCTTC. Translating gives CASSLGGLAENEQFF.

The V and J genes are TRBV28 and TRBJ2-7, with D unresolved. Germline CDR1 and CDR2: MDHEN and SYDVKM. Trimming removed 6 bases at V and 1 base at J, with 7 bases between. The CDR3 runs to 12 residues. The CDR3 region is CASRLHSYEQYF. The CDR3 bases are TGTGCCAGCAGACTCCATTCCTACGAGCAGTACTTC.

Only one count was recorded for this clonotype. A much bigger clone sits one base away, suggesting this may be a read error. This CDR3 fails to terminate in the conserved phenylalanine or tryptophan, so it likely reflects a read error. This chain connects TRBV2 to TRBJ2-3; no firm D call. CDR3 length: 15 amino acids. Trimming removed 3 bases at V and 5 bases at J, with 15 bases between. CDR1 is SNHLY and CDR2 is FYNNEI in the germline V gene. CDR3 loop: CASSEQAYAQDTQYS. The CDR3 region has the DNA TGTGCCAGCAGTGAGCAAGCTTACGCACAAGATACGCAGTATTCT.

The sample holds many counts of this clonotype. The V gene is TRBV6-1, the J gene TRBJ2-7, with a weak D call TRBD2 (5 bases). Germline lookup yields CDR1 MNHNS and CDR2 SASEGT. V dropped 8 bases and J dropped 2 bases, with 10 bases sitting between them. The CDR3 runs to 12 residues. The CDR3 sequence is CASRTSTYEQYF. The CDR3 coding sequence is TGTGCCAGCCGGACTTCCACCTACGAGCAGTACTTC.

This clonotype was found many times. The J gene is TRBJ1-3, the V gene TRBV12-3 or TRBV12-4; D is perhaps TRBD1 (6 bases). The CDR3 has 14 amino acids. The V gene lost 4 bases and the J gene lost 3 bases, with 10 bases spanning the gap. The CDR3 here is CASSSDSLGNTIYF. As DNA, the CDR3 is TGTGCCAGCAGTTCGGACAGCCTTGGAAACACCATATATTTT.